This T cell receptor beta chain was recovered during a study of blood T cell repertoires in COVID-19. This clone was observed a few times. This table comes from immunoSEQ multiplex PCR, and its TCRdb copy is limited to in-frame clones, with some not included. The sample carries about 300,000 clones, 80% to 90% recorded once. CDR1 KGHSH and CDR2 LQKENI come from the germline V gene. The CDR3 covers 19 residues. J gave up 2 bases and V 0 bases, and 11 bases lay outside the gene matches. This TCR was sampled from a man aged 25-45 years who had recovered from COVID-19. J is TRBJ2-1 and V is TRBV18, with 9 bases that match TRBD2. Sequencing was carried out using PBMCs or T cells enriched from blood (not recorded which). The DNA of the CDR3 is TGTGCCAGCTCACCACCCACCCCCAGAGCGGGGGGCCCCTACAATGAGCAGTTCTTC. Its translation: CASSPPTPRAGGPYNEQFF.